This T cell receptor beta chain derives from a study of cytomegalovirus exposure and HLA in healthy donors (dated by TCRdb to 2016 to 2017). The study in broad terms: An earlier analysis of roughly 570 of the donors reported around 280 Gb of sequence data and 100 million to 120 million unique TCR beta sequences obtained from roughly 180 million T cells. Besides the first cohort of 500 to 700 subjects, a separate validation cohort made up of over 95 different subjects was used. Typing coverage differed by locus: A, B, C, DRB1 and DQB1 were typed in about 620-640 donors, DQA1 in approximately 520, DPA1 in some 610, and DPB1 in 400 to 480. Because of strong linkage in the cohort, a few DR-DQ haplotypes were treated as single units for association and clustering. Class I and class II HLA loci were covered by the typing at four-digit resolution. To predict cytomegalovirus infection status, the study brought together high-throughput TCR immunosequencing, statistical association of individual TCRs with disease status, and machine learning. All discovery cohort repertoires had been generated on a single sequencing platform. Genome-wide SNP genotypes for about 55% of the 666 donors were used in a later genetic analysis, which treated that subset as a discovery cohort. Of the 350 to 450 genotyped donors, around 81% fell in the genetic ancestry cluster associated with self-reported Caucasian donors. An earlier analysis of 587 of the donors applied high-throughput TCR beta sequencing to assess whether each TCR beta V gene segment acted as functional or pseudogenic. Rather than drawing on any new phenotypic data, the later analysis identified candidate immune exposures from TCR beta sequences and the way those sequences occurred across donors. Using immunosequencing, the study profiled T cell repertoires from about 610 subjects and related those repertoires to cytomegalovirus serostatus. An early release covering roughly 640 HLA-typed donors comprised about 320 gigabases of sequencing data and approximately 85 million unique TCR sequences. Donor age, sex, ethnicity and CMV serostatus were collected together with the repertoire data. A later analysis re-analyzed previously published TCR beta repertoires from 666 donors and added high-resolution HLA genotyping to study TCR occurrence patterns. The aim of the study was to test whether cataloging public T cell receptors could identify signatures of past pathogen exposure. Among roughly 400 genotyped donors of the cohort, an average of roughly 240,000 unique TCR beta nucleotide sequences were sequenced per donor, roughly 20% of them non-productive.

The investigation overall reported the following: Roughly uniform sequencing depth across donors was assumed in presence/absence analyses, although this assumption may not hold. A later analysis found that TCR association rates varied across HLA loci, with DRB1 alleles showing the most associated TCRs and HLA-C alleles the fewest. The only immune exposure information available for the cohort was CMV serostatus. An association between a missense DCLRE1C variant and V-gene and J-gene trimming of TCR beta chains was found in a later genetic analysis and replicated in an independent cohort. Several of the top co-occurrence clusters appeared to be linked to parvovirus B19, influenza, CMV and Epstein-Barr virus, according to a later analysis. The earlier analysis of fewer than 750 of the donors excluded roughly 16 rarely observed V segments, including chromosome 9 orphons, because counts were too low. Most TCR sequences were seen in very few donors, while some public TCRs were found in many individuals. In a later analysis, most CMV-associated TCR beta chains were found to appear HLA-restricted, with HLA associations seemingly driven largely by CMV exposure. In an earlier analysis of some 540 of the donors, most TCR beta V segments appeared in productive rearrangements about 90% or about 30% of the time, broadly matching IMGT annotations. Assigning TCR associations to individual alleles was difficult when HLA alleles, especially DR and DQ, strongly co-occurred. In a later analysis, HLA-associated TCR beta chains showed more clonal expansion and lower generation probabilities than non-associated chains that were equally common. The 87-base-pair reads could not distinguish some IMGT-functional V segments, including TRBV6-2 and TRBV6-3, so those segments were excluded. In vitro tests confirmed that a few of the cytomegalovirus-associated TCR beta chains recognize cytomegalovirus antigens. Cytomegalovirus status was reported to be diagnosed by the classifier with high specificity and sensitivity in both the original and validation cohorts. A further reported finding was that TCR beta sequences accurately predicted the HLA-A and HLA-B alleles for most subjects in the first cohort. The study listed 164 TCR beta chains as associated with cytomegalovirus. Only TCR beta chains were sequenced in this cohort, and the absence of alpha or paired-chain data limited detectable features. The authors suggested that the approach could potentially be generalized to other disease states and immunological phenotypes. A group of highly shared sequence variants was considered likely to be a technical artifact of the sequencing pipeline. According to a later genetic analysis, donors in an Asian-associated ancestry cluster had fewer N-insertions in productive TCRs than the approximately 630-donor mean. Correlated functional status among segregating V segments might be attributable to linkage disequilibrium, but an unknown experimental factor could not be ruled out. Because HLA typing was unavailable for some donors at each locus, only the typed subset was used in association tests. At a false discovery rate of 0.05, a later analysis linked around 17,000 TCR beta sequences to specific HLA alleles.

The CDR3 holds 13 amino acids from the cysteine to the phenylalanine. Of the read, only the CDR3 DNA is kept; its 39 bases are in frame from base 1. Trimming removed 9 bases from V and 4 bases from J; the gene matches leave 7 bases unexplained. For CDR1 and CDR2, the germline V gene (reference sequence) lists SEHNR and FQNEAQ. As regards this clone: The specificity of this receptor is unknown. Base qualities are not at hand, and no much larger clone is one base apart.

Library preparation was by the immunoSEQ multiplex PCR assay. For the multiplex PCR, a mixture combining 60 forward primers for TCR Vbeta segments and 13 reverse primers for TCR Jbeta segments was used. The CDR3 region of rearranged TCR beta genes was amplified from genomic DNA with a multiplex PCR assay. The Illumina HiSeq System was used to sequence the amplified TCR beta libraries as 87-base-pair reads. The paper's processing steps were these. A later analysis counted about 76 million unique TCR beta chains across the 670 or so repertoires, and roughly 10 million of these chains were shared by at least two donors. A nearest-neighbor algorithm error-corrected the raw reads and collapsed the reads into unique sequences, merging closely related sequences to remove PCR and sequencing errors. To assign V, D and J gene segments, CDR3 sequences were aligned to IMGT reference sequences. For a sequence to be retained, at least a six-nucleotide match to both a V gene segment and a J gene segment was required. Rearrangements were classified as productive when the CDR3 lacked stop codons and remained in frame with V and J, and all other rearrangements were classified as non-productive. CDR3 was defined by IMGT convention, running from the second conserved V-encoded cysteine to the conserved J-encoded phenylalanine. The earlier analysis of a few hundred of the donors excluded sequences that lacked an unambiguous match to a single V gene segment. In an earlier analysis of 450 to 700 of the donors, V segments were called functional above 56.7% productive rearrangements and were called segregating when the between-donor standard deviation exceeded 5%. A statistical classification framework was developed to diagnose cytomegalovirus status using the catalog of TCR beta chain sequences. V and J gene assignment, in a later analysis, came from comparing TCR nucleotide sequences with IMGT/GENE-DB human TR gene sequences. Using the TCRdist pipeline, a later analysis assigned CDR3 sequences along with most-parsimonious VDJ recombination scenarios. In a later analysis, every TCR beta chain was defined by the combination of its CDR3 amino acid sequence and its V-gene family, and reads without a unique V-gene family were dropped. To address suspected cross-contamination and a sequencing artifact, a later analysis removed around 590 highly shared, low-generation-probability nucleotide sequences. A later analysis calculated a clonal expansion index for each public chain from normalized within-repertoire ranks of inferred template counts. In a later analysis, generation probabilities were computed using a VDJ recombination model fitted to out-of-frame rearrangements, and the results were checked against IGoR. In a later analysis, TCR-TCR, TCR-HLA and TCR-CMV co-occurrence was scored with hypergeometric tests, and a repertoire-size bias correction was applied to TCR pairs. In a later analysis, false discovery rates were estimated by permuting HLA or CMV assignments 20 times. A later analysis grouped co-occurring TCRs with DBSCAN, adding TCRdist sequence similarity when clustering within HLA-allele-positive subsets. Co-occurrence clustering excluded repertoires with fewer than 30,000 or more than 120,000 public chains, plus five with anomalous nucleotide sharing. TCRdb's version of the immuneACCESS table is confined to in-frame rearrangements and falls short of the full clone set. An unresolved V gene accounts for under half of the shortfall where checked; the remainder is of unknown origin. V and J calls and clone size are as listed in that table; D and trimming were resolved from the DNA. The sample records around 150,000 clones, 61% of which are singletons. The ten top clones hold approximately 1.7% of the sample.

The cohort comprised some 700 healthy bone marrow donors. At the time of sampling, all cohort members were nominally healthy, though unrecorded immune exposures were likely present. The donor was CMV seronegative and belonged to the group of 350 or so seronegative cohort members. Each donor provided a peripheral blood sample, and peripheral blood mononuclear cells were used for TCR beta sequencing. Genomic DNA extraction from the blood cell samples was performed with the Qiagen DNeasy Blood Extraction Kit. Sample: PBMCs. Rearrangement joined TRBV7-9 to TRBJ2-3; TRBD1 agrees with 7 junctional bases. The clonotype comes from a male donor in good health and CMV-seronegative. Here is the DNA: TGTGCCAGTTCCCCAAGGGGGCCAGATACGCAGTATTTT. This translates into CASSPRGPDTQYF.